This TCR beta chain derives from a study of blood T cell repertoires in COVID-19 (dated by TCRdb to 2020 to 2022). In the study overall: Samples covering the acute and convalescent phases of COVID-19 were provided by collaborators in the United States, Italy and Spain. The prospective study material was composed of cDNA or gDNA derived from T cells, B-cell-depleted T cells, or PBMCs. The samples were drawn from two sources: the first 160 participants of the ongoing ImmuneRACE study, and 1,000 to 1,500 subjects contributed by 6 global collaborators. The repertoires were made available in a free public database intended to serve as a resource for research on the immune response to SARS-CoV-2. HLA class I and class II types, where available, came from metadata supplied by the sample provider rather than from assay-based typing. Subjects who had been exposed to COVID-19, were actively infected with it, or had recovered from it provided the deeply sampled blood TCRbeta repertoires that made up the dataset. A de-identified subject ID, COVID-19 status, age in years and sex were almost always included in the sample metadata. Points the paper makes about the study in general: How much clinical and demographic metadata was included differed by source and by participant, and the metadata was provided uncurated.

TCRbeta CDR3 regions were amplified from genomic DNA by means of the immunoSEQ Assay, a bias-controlled multiplex PCR. On the study's bioinformatics: Within the assay, amplification of reference gene primers was used to estimate how many nucleated cells each sample contained. To quantify the absolute abundance of each unique TCRbeta CDR3 rearrangement, sequence reads were collapsed and filtered. Productive Simpson clonality was computed per sample as the square root of Simpson's diversity index over productive rearrangements. Entries here come from immuneACCESS through TCRdb and include only in-frame sequences with V and J called. Some clones fail to appear in such tables; in the studies checked, an unresolved V gene covers under half of the shortfall, and the cause of the remainder is unknown. Clonal size and the V and J genes are those of that table, whereas D and trimming came from the DNA. The sample has 200,000 to 300,000 clones on record, 84% of them singletons. The top ten clonotypes cover around 9.2% of the sample.

Turning to this clone: This receptor's antigen is unknown. Base qualities are missing; no much larger clone stands one base away.

The collaborating institutions used their own protocols to collect whole blood in K2EDTA tubes. For TCRbeta analysis, collaborators shipped samples as frozen whole blood, isolated PBMCs, or DNA extracted from either of those sample types. V loses 4 bases, J loses 7 bases, and the germline ends lie 15 bases apart. Measured from the cysteine to the phenylalanine, the CDR3 is 15 residues long. The entry retains the CDR3 DNA only, 45 bases that are in frame from base 1. The germline V gene specifies SGHRS as CDR1 and YFSETQ as CDR2. The V and J segments used are TRBV5-1 and TRBJ1-6; TRBD1 is perhaps the D gene, given 6 matching bases. The sequence was collected from a human donor in a cohort sampled during active COVID-19. What was sequenced was peripheral blood. The nucleotide sequence reads as follows: TGCGCCAGCAGCCTGACAGGTGAACTCAATTCACCCCTCCACTTT. The translation is CASSLTGELNSPLHF. Joined to the reference TRBV5-1 and TRBJ1-6 proteins, this CDR3 gives the full variable domain: KAGVTQTPRYLIKTRGQQVTLSCSPISGHRSVSWYQQTPGQGLQFLFEYFSETQRNKGNFPGRFSGRQFSNSRSEMNVSTLELGDSALYLCASSLTGELNSPLHFGNGTRLTVT.